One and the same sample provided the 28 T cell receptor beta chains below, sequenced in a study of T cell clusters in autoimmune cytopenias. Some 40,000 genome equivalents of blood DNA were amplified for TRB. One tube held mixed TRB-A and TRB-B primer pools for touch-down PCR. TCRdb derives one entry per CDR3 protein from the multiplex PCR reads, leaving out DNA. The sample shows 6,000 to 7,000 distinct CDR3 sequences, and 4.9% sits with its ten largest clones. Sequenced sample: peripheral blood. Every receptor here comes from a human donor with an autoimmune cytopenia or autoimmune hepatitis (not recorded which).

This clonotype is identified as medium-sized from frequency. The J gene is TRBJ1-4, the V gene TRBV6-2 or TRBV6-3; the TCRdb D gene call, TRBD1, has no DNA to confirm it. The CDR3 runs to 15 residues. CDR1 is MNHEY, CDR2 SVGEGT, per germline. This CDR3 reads CASRTPDRLSEKLFF.

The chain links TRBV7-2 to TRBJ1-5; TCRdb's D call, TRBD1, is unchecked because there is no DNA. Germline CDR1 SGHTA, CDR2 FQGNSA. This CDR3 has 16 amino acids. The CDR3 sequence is CASSFTIGTGGQPQHF.

The CDR3 protein is CSAREASGGRSDTQYF. The chain carries TRBV20-1 and TRBJ2-3; the D call of TRBD2 rests on TCRdb alone, since no DNA is present to check it. Germline V gene data show CDR1 as DFQATT and CDR2 as SNEGSKA (reference sequence). The CDR3 has 16 amino acids.

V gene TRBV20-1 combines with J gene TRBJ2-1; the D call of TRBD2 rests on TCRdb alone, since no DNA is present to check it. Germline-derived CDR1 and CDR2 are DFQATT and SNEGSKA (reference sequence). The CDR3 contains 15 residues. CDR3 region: CSAPSSTSGGFEQFF.

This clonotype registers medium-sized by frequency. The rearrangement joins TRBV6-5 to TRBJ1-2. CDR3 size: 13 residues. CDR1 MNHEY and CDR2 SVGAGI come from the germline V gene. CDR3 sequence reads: CASSYSSGNGYTF.

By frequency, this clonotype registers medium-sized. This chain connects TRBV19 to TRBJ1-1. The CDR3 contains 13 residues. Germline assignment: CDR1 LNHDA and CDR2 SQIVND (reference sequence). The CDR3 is CASSIGRNTEAFF.

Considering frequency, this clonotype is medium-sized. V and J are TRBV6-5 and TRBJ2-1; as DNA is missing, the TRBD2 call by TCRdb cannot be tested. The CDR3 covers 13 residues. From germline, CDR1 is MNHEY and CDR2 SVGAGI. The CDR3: CASRLYGGNEQFF.

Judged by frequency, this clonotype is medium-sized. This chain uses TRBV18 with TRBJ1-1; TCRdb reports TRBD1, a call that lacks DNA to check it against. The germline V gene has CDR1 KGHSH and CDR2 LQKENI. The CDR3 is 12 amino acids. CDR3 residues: CASSPDGGAAFF. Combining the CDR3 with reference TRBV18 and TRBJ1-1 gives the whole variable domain NAGVMQNPRHLVRRRGQEARLRCSPMKGHSHVYWYRQLPEEGLKFMVYLQKENIIDESGMPKERFSAEFPKEGPSILRIQQVVRGDSAAYFCASSPDGGAAFFGQGTRLTVV.

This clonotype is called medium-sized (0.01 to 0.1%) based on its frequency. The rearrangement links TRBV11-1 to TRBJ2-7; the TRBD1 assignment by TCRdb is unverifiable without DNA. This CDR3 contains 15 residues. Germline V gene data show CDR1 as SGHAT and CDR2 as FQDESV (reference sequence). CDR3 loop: CASSRGQPRVYEQYF.

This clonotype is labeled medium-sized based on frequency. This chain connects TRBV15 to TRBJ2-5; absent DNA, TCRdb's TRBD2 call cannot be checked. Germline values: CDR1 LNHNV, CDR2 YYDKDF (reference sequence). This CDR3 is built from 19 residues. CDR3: CATSSRVPQPGLAGETQYF.

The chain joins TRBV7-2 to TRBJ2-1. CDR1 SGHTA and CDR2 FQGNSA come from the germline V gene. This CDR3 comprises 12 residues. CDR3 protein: CASSLGVSEQFF.

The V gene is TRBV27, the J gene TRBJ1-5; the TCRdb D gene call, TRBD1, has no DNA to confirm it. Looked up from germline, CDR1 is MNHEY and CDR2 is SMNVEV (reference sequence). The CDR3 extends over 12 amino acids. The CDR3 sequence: CATGLPLQPQHF.

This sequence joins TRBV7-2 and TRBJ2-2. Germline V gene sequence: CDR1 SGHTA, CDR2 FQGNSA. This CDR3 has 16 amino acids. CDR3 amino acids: CASSLIRPSSGGELFF.

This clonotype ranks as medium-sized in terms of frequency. CDR3 residues: CASSLRGGETQYF. This rearrangement joins TRBV12-3 or TRBV12-4 to TRBJ2-5; TCRdb's D call, TRBD2, is unchecked because there is no DNA. This CDR3 is 13 amino acids long.

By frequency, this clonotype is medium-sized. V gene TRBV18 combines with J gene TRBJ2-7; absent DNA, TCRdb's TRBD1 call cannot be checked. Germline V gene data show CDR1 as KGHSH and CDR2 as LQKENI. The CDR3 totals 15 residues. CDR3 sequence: CASSALTGVGDEQYF.

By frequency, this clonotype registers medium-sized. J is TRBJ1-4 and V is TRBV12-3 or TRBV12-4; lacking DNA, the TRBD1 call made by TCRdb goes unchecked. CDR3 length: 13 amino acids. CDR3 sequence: CASRRGTVEKLFF.

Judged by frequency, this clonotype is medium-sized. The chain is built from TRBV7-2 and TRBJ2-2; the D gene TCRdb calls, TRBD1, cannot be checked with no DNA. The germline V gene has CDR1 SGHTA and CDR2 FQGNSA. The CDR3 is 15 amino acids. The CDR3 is CASSFYQGGTGELFF.

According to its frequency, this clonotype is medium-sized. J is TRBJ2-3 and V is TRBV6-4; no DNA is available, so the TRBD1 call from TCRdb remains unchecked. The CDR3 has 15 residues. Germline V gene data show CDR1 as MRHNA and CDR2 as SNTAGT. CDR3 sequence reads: CASSDGTGGTDTQYF.

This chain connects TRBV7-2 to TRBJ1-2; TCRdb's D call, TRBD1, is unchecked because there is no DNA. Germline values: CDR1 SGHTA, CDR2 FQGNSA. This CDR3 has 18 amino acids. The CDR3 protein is CASSLESIGAYMNYGYTF.

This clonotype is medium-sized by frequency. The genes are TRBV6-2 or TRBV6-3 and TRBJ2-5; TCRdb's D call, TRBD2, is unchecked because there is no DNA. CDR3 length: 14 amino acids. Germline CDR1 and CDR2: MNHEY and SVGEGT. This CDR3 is CASDRAGGKETQYF.

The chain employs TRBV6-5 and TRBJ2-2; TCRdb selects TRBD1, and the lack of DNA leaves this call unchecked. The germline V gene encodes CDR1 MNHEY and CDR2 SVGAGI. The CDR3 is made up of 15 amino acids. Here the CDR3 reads CASSYSAGDTGELFF.

CDR3 amino acids: CASSGGKEKLFF. This chain links TRBV28 with TRBJ1-4; TCRdb lists TRBD1, though no DNA is available to test this call. Germline V CDR1 and CDR2: MDHEN, SYDVKM. The CDR3 runs 12 residues.

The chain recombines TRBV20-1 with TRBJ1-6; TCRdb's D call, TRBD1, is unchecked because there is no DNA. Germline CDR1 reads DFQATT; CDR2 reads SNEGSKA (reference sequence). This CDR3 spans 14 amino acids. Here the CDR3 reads CSARTGFDDSPLHF.

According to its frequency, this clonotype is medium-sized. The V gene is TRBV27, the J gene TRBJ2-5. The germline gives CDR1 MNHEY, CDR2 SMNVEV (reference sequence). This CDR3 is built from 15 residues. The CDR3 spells CASSFHNNMRETQYF.

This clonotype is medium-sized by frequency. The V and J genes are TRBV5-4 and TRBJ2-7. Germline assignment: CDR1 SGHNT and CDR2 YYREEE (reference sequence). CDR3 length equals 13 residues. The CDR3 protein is CASSPDWILEQYF.

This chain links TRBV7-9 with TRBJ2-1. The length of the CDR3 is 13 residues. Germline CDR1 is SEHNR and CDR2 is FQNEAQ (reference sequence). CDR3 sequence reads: CASSLIRYNEQFF.

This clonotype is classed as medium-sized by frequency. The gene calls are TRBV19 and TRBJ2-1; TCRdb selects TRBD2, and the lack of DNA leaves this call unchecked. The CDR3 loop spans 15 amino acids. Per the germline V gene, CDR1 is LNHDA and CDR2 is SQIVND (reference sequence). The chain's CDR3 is CASKLAGGRYNEQFF.

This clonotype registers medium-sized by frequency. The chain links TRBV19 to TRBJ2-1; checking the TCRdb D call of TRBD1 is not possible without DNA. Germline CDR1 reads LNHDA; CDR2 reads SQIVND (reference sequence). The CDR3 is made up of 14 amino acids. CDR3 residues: CASRDRTRYNEQFF.